Reported below is one TCR beta chain. The antigen is not known. This sample stems from a study of neoadjuvant anti-PD-1 for oral cavity cancer. Whole-study context: Patients without progression received a fourth nivolumab dose around day 43, then surgical resection on days 50-56.

Study-level results: Higher pretreatment blood Treg/Th17 ratios correlated with higher pretreatment blood and lower post-treatment tumor TCRbeta clonality.

Germline V CDR1 and CDR2: MGHRA, YSYEKL. The CDR3 runs to 13 residues. V lost 3 bases to trimming and J lost 5 bases, with 10 bases between them. Sample time point: after neoadjuvant nivolumab, at surgical resection. Cohort: HPV-negative, locally advanced oral cavity squamous cell carcinoma patients. The method was immunoSEQ multiplex PCR; TCRdb's version includes in-frame clones alone and lacks a portion of them. The table shows about 68,000 clones, with 70% to 90% occurring only once. V and J are TRBV4-1 and TRBJ2-5; D is ambiguous. The sample in question was PBMCs, obtained after nivolumab (anti-PD-1) treatment. The receptor comes from a person aged 35 to 85 with oral cavity squamous cell carcinoma. CDR3 residues: CASSHGMKETQYF. CDR3 in DNA: TGCGCCAGCAGCCACGGTATGAAGGAGACCCAGTACTTC.